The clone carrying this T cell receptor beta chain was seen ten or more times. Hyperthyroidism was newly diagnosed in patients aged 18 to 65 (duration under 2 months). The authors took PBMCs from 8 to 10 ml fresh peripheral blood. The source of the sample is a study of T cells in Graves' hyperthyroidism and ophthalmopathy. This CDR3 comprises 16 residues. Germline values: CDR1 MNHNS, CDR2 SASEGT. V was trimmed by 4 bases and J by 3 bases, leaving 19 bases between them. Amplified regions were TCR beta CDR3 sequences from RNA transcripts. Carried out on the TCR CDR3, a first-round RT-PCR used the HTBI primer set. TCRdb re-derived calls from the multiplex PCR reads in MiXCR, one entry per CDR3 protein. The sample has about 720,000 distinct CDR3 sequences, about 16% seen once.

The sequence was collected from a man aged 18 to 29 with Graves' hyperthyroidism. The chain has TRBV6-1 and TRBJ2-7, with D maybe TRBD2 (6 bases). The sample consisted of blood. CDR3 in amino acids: CASSANLAGNNYEQYF. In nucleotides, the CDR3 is TGTGCCAGCAGTGCTAATTTGGCGGGAAATAACTACGAGCAGTACTTC.